This T cell receptor beta chain was obtained from a study of cytomegalovirus exposure and HLA in healthy donors (dated by TCRdb to about 2017). Broadly, across the study: An earlier analysis of roughly 570 of the donors reported 276 Gb of sequence data and 95 million to 130 million unique TCR beta sequences obtained from some 200 million T cells. Because of strong linkage in the cohort, five DR-DQ haplotypes were treated as single units for association and clustering. The aim of the study was to test whether cataloging public T cell receptors could identify signatures of past pathogen exposure. The number of donors typed differed by locus, with about 629-640 for A, B, C, DRB1 and DQB1, over 500 for DQA1, about 610 for DPA1, and about 450 for DPB1. About 280 gigabases of sequencing data and around 80 million unique TCR sequences made up an early release that covered approximately 620 HLA-typed donors. The T cell repertoires of around 670 subjects were profiled by immunosequencing and related to cytomegalovirus serostatus. The genetic ancestry cluster associated with self-reported Caucasian donors included 81% of the approximately 400 genotyped donors. In a later genetic analysis, genome-wide SNP genotypes for about 65% of the roughly 670 donors were used, and that subset was treated as a discovery cohort. Besides the first cohort of roughly 700 subjects, a separate validation cohort made up of over 95 different subjects was used. HLA typing covered class I and class II loci at four-digit resolution. Every discovery cohort repertoire had been produced on one sequencing platform. High-throughput TCR immunosequencing, statistical association of individual TCRs with disease status, and machine learning were combined to predict cytomegalovirus infection status. In an earlier analysis of about 590 of the donors, high-throughput TCR beta sequencing was used to judge whether each TCR beta V gene segment behaved as functional or pseudogenic. Among roughly 400 genotyped donors of the cohort, an average of approximately 250,000 unique TCR beta nucleotide sequences were sequenced per donor, roughly 20% of them non-productive. Rather than drawing on any new phenotypic data, the later analysis identified candidate immune exposures from TCR beta sequences and the way those sequences occurred across donors. A later analysis re-examined previously published TCR beta repertoires from 500 to 700 donors and added high-resolution HLA genotyping to investigate patterns of TCR occurrence. Donor age, sex, ethnicity and CMV serostatus were compiled together with the repertoire data.

The research as a whole found: When HLA alleles, especially DR and DQ, strongly co-occurred, attributing TCR associations to individual alleles was difficult. Because HLA typing was missing for some donors at each locus, association tests included only the typed subset. Compared with equally common non-associated chains, HLA-associated TCR beta chains in a later analysis were more clonally expanded and had lower generation probabilities. In a later analysis, several top co-occurrence clusters were reported to appear linked to parvovirus B19, influenza, CMV and Epstein-Barr virus. Because counts were too low, roughly 18 rarely observed V segments, including chromosome 9 orphons, were left out of the earlier analysis of a few hundred of the donors. In this cohort, only TCR beta chains were sequenced, and detectable features were limited by the absence of alpha or paired-chain data. A later genetic analysis reported fewer N-insertions in productive TCRs among donors in an Asian-associated ancestry cluster than the roughly 670-donor mean. A few of the identified cytomegalovirus-associated TCR beta chains were confirmed in vitro to be specific for cytomegalovirus antigens. A further reported finding was that TCR beta sequences accurately predicted the HLA-A and HLA-B alleles for most subjects in the first cohort. Most TCR sequences were seen in very few donors, while some public TCRs were found in many individuals. A later genetic analysis associated a missense DCLRE1C variant with V-gene and J-gene trimming of TCR beta chains, and an independent cohort replicated the association. Sequencing depth was assumed to be roughly uniform across donors in the presence/absence analyses, though that assumption may not hold. Linkage disequilibrium might explain the correlated functional status among segregating V segments, but an unknown experimental factor could not be excluded. The study gave a list of more than 150 TCR beta chains associated with cytomegalovirus. In a later analysis, the rate of TCR association differed among HLA loci, with DRB1 alleles having the most associated TCRs and HLA-C alleles having the fewest. Cytomegalovirus status was reported to be diagnosed by the classifier with high specificity and sensitivity in both the original and validation cohorts. It was suggested by the authors that the approach could potentially be generalized to other disease states and immunological phenotypes. The sequencing pipeline was judged likely to have produced a cluster of highly shared sequence variants as a technical artifact. At a false discovery rate of 0.05, a later analysis linked approximately 18,000 TCR beta sequences to specific HLA alleles. For the cohort, immune exposure information was limited to CMV serostatus. A later analysis found that most CMV-associated TCR beta chains appeared HLA-restricted, with HLA associations seemingly driven largely by CMV exposure. An earlier analysis of around 600 of the donors showed that most TCR beta V segments appeared in productive rearrangements either about 87% or about 30% of the time, which broadly matched IMGT annotations. Some IMGT-functional V segments, including TRBV6-2 and TRBV6-3, could not be distinguished by the 87-base-pair reads and were therefore excluded.

Looking up the germline V gene yields CDR1 SGHAT and CDR2 FQNNGV. The cysteine opens and the phenylalanine closes a CDR3 of 13 amino acids. Only the CDR3 DNA is retained, 39 bases long and in frame from the first base. V loses 9 bases of germline sequence and J loses 6 bases, and the interval between the two ends is 17 bases. Worth noting for this clone: Its antigen is unknown. No base quality values were provided; no much bigger clone lies one nucleotide off.

Receptors were amplified or captured by the immunoSEQ multiplex PCR assay. For the multiplex PCR, a mixture combining 60 forward primers for TCR Vbeta segments and 13 reverse primers for TCR Jbeta segments was used. The CDR3 region of rearranged TCR beta genes was amplified from genomic DNA with a multiplex PCR assay. The amplified TCR beta libraries were sequenced on the Illumina HiSeq System as 87-base-pair reads. Concerning the study's data processing: A later analysis tallied around 82 million unique TCR beta chains across the 666 repertoires, and about 10 million of those chains were shared by two or more donors. A nearest-neighbor algorithm error-corrected the raw reads and collapsed the reads into unique sequences, merging closely related sequences to remove PCR and sequencing errors. CDR3 sequences were aligned to IMGT reference sequences to assign V, D and J gene segments. For a sequence to be retained, at least a six-nucleotide match to both a V gene segment and a J gene segment was required. Rearrangements were called productive when the CDR3 lacked stop codons and stayed in frame with V and J; all others were non-productive. CDR3 was defined according to IMGT convention as the region running from the second conserved V-encoded cysteine to the conserved J-encoded phenylalanine. Sequences without an unambiguous match to a single V gene segment were excluded from the earlier analysis of a few hundred of the donors. In an earlier analysis of a few hundred of the donors, V segments were called functional above 56.7% productive rearrangements and were called segregating when the between-donor standard deviation exceeded 5%. A statistical classification framework was developed to diagnose cytomegalovirus status using the catalog of TCR beta chain sequences. A later analysis assigned V and J genes by comparing TCR nucleotide sequences with IMGT/GENE-DB human TR gene sequences. The TCRdist pipeline was used in a later analysis to assign CDR3 sequences and most-parsimonious VDJ recombination scenarios. A later analysis defined each TCR beta chain by its CDR3 amino acid sequence plus V-gene family, and excluded reads lacking a unique V-gene family. As a way to deal with suspected cross-contamination and a sequencing artifact, a later analysis dropped under 600 nucleotide sequences that were highly shared and had low generation probability. For each public chain, a later analysis derived a clonal expansion index from normalized ranks of inferred template counts within each repertoire. Generation probabilities in a later analysis came from a VDJ recombination model fitted to out-of-frame rearrangements, and those results were checked against IGoR. In a later analysis, TCR-TCR, TCR-HLA and TCR-CMV co-occurrence was scored with hypergeometric tests, and a repertoire-size bias correction was applied to TCR pairs. A later analysis estimated false discovery rates by permuting HLA or CMV assignments 20 times. In a later analysis, co-occurring TCRs were grouped using DBSCAN, with TCRdist sequence similarity added in when clustering inside HLA-allele-positive subsets. For co-occurrence clustering, repertoires with fewer than 30,000 or more than 120,000 public chains were excluded, along with four or five repertoires with anomalous nucleotide sharing. Not all clones reach the TCRdb copy of this immuneACCESS table, which keeps in-frame sequences only. Checked studies attribute under half of the gap to unresolved V genes and leave the rest unexplained. Clonal size and the V and J genes are those of that table, whereas D and trimming came from the DNA. This sample holds under 200,000 clones; roughly 75% were observed only once. 5.7% of the sample rests with the top ten.

In total, 666 healthy bone marrow donors made up the cohort. At the time of sampling, every cohort member was nominally healthy, though immune exposures that went unrecorded were likely present. The donor was CMV seronegative and was included in the group of over 300 seronegative cohort members. A peripheral blood sample was collected from each donor, and TCR beta sequencing was performed on peripheral blood mononuclear cells. Genomic DNA extraction from the blood cell samples was performed with the Qiagen DNeasy Blood Extraction Kit. The V and J genes are TRBV11-2 and TRBJ1-1, with a tentative D gene TRBD1 over 6 matching bases. Sample: PBMCs. The receptor comes from a man in his forties in good health and CMV-seronegative. The CDR3 in this case is CASTVGGQAEAFF. Here is the DNA: TGTGCCAGTACCGTCGGGGGGCAAGCTGAAGCTTTCTTT.